The present entry profiles one T cell receptor beta chain with its context. Its specificity is not known. The CDR3 extends 3 residues past the end of the read, so its final part is completed from the germline J gene. Repertoires were generated with immunoSEQ multiplex PCR, while TCRdb's copy carries only in-frame clones and drops some. There are 40,000 or so clones in the sample, with 6.8% held by the top ten. The data belong to a study of T cells in women clearing cervical HPV infection. As for the study in general: Case blood drawn at lesion detection; control blood after infection cleared. With HLA typing for only a few women, HLA confounding remains possible. Whole-study results and caveats: It is unknown whether associations predate infection; no effector/memory or HPV-specific sorting.

Per the germline V gene, CDR1 is SGHRS and CDR2 is YFSETQ. The CDR3 runs to 17 residues. The trim removed 3 bases at V and 4 bases at J, leaving 11 bases unmatched. V usage is TRBV5-1 and J usage is TRBJ2-1; 9 positions agree with TRBD2. The TCR originated in a woman between 18 and 69 years old with a cervical HPV16 infection that either progressed to CIN3+ or cleared (not recorded which). The sequencing sample was made of blood buffy coat. The CDR3 region is CASSSPLREGRYNEQFF. The sequenced part of the CDR3 DNA is TGCGCCAGCAGCTCCCCCTTGCGGGAGGGAAGGTACAATGAG.